A selection of T cell receptor beta chains follows, all from one sample in a study of CD8+ T cells in alopecia areata. The repertoire was sequenced with immunoSEQ multiplex PCR; TCRdb's copy has only in-frame clones and lacks some. The data hold roughly 150,000 clones, with about three fifths observed a single time. The sample consisted of CD4+ T cells sorted from blood. The receptors come from a human donor in good health. Each CDR3 is given with its conserved first and last residue. D genes are given only for firm matches. A row's size may be missing; if present it is once, few, many or a size class.

size | D | J | V | CDR3 | DNA
- | TRBD2 | TRBJ2-5 | TRBV29-1 | CSVGGGSGSYETQYF | TGCAGCGTAGGGGGTGGTAGCGGGAGTTACGAGACCCAGTACTTC
few | - | TRBJ1-1 | TRBV11-2 | CASSLDGARRAEAFF | TGTGCCAGCAGCTTAGATGGCGCTCGACGCGCTGAAGCTTTCTTT
- | TRBD2 | TRBJ2-3 | TRBV29-1 | CSVSSGSMNTQYF | TGCAGCGTTTCTAGCGGGAGTATGAATACGCAGTATTTT
few | - | TRBJ1-4 | TRBV29-1 | CSVQSHSVELFF | TGCAGCGTTCAATCGCATTCGGTGGAACTGTTTTTT
- | - | TRBJ2-2 | TRBV5-1 | CASSLEQNTGELFF | TGCGCCAGCAGCTTGGAACAGAACACCGGGGAGCTGTTTTTT
- | TRBD1 | TRBJ2-7 | TRBV5-1 | CASSSTGVHEQYF | TGCGCCAGCAGCTCGACAGGGGTCCACGAGCAGTACTTC
few | - | TRBJ1-2 | TRBV7-9 | CASSHFEVSGGYTF | TGTGCCAGCAGTCACTTTGAGGTATCGGGTGGCTACACCTTC
few | - | TRBJ2-7 | TRBV30 | CAWSVPSGLSYEQYF | TGTGCCTGGAGTGTCCCCTCGGGACTTTCCTACGAGCAGTACTTC
- | - | TRBJ2-5 | TRBV5-1 | CASSLIGQPQETQYF | TGCGCCAGCAGCTTGATAGGTCAGCCCCAAGAGACCCAGTACTTC
- | - | TRBJ2-3 | TRBV7-8 | CASTPKRFSTDTQYF | TGTGCCAGCACCCCGAAGCGATTCAGCACAGATACGCAGTATTTT
few | - | TRBJ2-1 | TRBV29-1 | CSVSRDLNEQFF | TGCAGCGTTAGTCGGGATCTCAATGAGCAGTTCTTC
- | TRBD1 | TRBJ1-4 | TRBV19 | CATGTGMEEKLFF | TGTGCCACCGGGACAGGGATGGAGGAAAAACTGTTTTTT
once | - | TRBJ2-5 | TRBV29-1 | CSVEDLTGPETQYF | TGCAGCGTTGAAGATCTAACAGGCCCAGAGACCCAGTACTTC